This T cell receptor beta chain was obtained from a study of blood T cells in healthy people across ages. Background on the study: Per every two T cells, about one barcoded beta molecule was captured by template switching. Study-wide points: The study regarded diversity estimates from one million T cells as underestimates.

Notes on this clonotype: Its cognate antigen is unknown.

Primed by a sample-barcoded 5' primer and a J-beta primer mix, a second PCR proceeded for 7 to 11 cycles. TCRdb re-derived calls from the 5' RACE reads in MiXCR, one entry per CDR3 protein. The table includes about 1.8 million distinct CDR3 sequences, about 50% detected once. The V gene lost 0 bases and the J gene lost 0 bases, with 14 bases spanning the gap. Germline assignment: CDR1 SGDLS and CDR2 YYNGEE. The CDR3 contains 17 residues. This TCR was sampled from a woman aged 40-49 years in good health. This sequence joins TRBV9 and TRBJ2-3; possible D gene TRBD1, 6 bases. Input material: blood. CDR3 sequence (DNA): TGTGCCAGCAGCGTAGCCTCGACAGGATTGAGCACAGATACGCAGTATTTT. Amino acids: CASSVASTGLSTDTQYF.